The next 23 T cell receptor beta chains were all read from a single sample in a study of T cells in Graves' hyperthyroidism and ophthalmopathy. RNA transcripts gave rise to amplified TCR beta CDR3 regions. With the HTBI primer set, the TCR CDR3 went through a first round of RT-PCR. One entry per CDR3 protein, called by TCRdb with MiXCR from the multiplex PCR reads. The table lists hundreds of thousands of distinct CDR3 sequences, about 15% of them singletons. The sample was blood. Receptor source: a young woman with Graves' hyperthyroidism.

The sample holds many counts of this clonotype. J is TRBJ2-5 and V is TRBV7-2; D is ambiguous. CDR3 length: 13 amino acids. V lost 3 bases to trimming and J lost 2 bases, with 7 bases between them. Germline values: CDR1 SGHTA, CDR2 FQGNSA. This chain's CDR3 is CASSFPFQETQYF. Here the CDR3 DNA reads TGTGCCAGCAGCTTTCCCTTTCAAGAGACCCAGTACTTC.

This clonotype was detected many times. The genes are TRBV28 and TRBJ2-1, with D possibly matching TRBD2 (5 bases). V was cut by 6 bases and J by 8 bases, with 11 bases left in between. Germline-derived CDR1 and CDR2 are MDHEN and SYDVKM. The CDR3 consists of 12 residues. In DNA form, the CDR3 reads TGTGCCAGCAGGGATACTAGAGATGAGCAGTTCTTC. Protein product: CASRDTRDEQFF.

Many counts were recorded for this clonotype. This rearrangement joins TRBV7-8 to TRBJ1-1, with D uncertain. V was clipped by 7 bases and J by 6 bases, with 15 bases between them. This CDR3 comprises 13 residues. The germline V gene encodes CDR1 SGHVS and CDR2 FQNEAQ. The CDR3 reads CASTPAWQAEAFF. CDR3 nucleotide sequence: TGTGCCAGCACCCCTGCCTGGCAGGCTGAAGCTTTCTTT. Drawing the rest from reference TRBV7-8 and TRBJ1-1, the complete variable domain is GAGVSQSPRYKVAKRGQDVALRCDPISGHVSLFWYQQALGQGPEFLTYFQNEAQLDKSGLPSDRFFAERPEGSVSTLKIQRTQQEDSAVYLCASTPAWQAEAFFGQGTRLTVV.

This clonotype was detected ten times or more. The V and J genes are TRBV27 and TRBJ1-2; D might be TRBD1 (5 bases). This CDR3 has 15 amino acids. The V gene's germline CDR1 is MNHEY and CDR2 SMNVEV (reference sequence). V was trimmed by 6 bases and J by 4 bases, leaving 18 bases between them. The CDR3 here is CASRRSLGVSYGYTF. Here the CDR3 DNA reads TGTGCCAGCAGGCGGAGTCTAGGGGTTAGCTATGGCTACACCTTC.

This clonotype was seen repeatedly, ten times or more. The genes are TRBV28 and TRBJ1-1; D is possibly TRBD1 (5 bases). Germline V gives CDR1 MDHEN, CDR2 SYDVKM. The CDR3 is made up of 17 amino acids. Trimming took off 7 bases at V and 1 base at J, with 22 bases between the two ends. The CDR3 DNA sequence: TGTGCCAGCATGAGGGGAGGGGAGATTAAGGGGAACACTGAAGCTTTCTTT. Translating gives CASMRGGEIKGNTEAFF.

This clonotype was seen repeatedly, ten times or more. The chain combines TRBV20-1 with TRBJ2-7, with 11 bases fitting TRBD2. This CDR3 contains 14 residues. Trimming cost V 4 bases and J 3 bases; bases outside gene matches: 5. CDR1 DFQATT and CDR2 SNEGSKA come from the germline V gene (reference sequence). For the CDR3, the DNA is TGCAGTGCTAAGGCCGGGACTAGCGGCTACGAGCAGTACTTC. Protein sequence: CSAKAGTSGYEQYF.

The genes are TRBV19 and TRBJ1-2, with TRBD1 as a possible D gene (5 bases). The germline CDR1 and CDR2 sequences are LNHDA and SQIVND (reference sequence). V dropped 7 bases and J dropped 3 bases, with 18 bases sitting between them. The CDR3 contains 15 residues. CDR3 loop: CASTPSAGTYYGYTF. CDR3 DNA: TGTGCCAGTACTCCCTCAGCCGGGACCTACTATGGCTACACCTTC.

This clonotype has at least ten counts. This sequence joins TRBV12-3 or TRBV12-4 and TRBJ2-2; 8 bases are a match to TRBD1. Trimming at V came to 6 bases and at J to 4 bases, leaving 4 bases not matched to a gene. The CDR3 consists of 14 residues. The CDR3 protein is CASRTGDATGELFF. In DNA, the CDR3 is TGTGCCAGCAGGACAGGGGACGCCACCGGGGAGCTGTTTTTT.

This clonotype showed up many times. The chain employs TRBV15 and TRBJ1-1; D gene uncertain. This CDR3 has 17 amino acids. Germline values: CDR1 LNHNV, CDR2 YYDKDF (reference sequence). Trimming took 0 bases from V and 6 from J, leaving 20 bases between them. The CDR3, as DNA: TGTGCCACCAGCAGAGATCTCATGCGGAGCTTGCTGGCTGAAGCTTTCTTT. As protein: CATSRDLMRSLLAEAFF. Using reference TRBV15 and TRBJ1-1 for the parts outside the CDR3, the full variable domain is DAMVIQNPRYQVTQFGKPVTLSCSQTLNHNVMYWYQQKSSQAPKLLFHYYDKDFNNEADTPDNFQSRRPNTSFCFLDIRSPGLGDTAMYLCATSRDLMRSLLAEAFFGQGTRLTVV.

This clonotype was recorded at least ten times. The CDR3 region is CASSSDLGGEAFF. CDR3 sequence (DNA): TGTGCCAGCTCATCGGACCTCGGGGGTGAAGCTTTCTTT. This rearrangement joins TRBV18 to TRBJ1-1, with D possibly TRBD1 on 5 matching bases. Trimming left V 5 bases short and J 7 bases short, with 14 bases between. Germline lookup yields CDR1 KGHSH and CDR2 LQKENI. The CDR3 spans 13 residues. Filled out from reference TRBV18 and TRBJ1-1, the complete variable domain reads NAGVMQNPRHLVRRRGQEARLRCSPMKGHSHVYWYRQLPEEGLKFMVYLQKENIIDESGMPKERFSAEFPKEGPSILRIQQVVRGDSAAYFCASSSDLGGEAFFGQGTRLTVV.

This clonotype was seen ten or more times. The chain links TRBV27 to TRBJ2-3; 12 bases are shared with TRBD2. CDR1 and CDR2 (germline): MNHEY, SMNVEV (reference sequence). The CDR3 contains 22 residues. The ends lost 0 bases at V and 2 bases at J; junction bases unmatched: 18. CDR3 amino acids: CASSLSPRLTSGSGGYTDTQYF. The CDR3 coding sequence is TGTGCCAGCAGTTTATCTCCTCGCTTGACTAGCGGGAGTGGGGGTTACACAGATACGCAGTATTTT.

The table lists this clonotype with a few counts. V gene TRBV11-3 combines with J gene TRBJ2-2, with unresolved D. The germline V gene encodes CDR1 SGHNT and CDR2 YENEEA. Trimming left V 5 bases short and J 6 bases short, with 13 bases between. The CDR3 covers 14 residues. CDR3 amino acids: CASSRVPPPGELFF. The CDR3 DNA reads TGTGCCAGCAGCAGAGTACCCCCCCCCGGGGAGCTGTTTTTT. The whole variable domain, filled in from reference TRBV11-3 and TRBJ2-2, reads EAGVVQSPRYKIIEKKQPVAFWCNPISGHNTLYWYLQNLGQGPELLIRYENEEAVDDSQLPKDRFSAERLKGVDSTLKIQPAELGDSAVYLCASSRVPPPGELFFGEGSRLTVL.

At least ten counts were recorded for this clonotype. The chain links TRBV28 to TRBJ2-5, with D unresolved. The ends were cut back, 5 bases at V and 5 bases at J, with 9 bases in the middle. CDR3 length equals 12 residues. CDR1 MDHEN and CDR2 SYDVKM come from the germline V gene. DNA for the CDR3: TGTGCCAGCAGTAGGCTCGGGGAGACCCAGTACTTC. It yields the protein CASSRLGETQYF.

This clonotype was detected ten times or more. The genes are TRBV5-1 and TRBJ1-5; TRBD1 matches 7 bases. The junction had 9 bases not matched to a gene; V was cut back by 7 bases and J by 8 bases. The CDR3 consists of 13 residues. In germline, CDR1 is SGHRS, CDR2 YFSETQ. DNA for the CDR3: TGCGCCAGCTCGCCAGGGGGAGGTGAGCCCCAGCATTTT. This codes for CASSPGGGEPQHF.

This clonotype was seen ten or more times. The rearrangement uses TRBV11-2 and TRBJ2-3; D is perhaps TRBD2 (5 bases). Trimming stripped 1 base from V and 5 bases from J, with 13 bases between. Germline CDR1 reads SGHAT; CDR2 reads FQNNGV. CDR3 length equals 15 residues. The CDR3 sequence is CASSLVLSRGDTQYF. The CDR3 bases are TGTGCCAGCAGCTTAGTGCTTTCCCGGGGAGATACGCAGTATTTT.

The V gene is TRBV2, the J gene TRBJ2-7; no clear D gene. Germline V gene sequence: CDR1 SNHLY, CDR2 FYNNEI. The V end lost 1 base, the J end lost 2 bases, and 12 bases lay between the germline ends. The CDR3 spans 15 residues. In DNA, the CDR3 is TGTGCCAGCAGTGAAGGGCTCTTAGGAGCCTACGAGCAGTACTTC. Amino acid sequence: CASSEGLLGAYEQYF. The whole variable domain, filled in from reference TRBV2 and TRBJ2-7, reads EPEVTQTPSHQVTQMGQEVILRCVPISNHLYFYWYRQILGQKVEFLVSFYNNEISEKSEIFDDQFSVERPDGSNFTLKIRSTKLEDSAMYFCASSEGLLGAYEQYFGPGTRLTVT.

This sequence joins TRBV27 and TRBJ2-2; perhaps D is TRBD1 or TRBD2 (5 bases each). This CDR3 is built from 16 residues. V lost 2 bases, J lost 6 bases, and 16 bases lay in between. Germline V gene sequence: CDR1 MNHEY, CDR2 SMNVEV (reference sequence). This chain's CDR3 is CASSLTPGKGSGELFF. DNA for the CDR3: TGTGCCAGCAGTTTAACCCCGGGAAAGGGGTCCGGGGAGCTGTTTTTT.

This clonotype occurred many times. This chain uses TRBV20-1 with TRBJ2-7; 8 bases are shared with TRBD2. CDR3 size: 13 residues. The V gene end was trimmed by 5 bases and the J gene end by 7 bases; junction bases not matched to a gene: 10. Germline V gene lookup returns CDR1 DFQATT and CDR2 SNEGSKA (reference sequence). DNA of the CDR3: TGCAGTGCTCAGAGCGGGAGAATGGAGGAGCAGTACTTC. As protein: CSAQSGRMEEQYF.

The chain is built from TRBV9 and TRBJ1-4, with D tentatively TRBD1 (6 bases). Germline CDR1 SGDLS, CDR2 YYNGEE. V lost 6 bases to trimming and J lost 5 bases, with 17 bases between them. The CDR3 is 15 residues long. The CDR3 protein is CASTEGGTQNEKLFF. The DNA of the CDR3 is TGTGCCAGCACCGAAGGGGGGACCCAAAATGAAAAACTGTTTTTT.

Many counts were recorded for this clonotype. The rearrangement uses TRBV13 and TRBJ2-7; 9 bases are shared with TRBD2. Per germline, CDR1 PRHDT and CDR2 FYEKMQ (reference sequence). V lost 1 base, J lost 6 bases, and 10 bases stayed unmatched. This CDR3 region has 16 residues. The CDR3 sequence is CASSLEGAGGPLEQYF. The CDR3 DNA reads TGTGCCAGCAGCTTAGAAGGGGCGGGAGGGCCGCTCGAGCAGTACTTC.

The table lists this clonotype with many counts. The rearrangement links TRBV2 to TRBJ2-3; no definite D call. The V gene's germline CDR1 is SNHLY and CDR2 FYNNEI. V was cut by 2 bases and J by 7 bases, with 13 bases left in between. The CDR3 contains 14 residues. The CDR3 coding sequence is TGTGCCAGCAGTGAACCCGGATCCGGTAATACGCAGTATTTT. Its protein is CASSEPGSGNTQYF. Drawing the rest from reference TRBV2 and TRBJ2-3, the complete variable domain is EPEVTQTPSHQVTQMGQEVILRCVPISNHLYFYWYRQILGQKVEFLVSFYNNEISEKSEIFDDQFSVERPDGSNFTLKIRSTKLEDSAMYFCASSEPGSGNTQYFGPGTRLTVL.

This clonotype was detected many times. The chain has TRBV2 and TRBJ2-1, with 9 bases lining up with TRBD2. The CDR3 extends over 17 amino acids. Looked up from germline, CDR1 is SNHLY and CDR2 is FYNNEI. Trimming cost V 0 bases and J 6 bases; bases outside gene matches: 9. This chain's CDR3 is CASSEARGLAGLNEQFF. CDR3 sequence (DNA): TGTGCCAGCAGTGAAGCGCGAGGTCTAGCGGGGCTCAATGAGCAGTTCTTC.

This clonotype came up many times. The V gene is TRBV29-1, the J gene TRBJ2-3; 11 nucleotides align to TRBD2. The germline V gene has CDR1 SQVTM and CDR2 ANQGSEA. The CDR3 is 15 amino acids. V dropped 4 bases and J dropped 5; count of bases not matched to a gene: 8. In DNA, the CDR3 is TGCAGCGTTGGATTAGCGGGAGGGCCAGGAGATACGCAGTATTTT. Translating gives CSVGLAGGPGDTQYF.